These T cell receptor beta chains were read from a single sample in a study of blood T cell repertoires in COVID-19. Clones were read by immunoSEQ multiplex PCR, and TCRdb kept only the in-frame ones, dropping some. The table records around 150,000 clones, around three quarters of them present only once. Sequenced material: peripheral blood. Source of these receptors: a man between 60 and 70 years old with acute or convalescent COVID-19. CDR3s include the opening cysteine and the closing phenylalanine or tryptophan. Each record gives: D gene, V gene, clone size, J gene, CDR3 DNA, CDR3 protein. D genes are given only for firm matches. Only some rows state a clone size, as once, few, many or a class for expanded clones.

TRBD2	TRBV7-3	NA	TRBJ2-1	TGTGCCAGCAGCCCGGGCCTAGCGGGGGGGCGCAATGAGCAGTTCTTC	CASSPGLAGGRNEQFF
NA	TRBV6-5	NA	TRBJ1-1	TGTGCCAGCAATTCCGGACAGCGGAACACTGAAGCTTTCTTT	CASNSGQRNTEAFF
TRBD1	TRBV5-1	NA	TRBJ1-1	TGCGCCAGCAGCTTGACAGGGGTGAGGGTCATGAACACTGAAGCTTTCTTT	CASSLTGVRVMNTEAFF
TRBD1	TRBV9	NA	TRBJ1-5	TGTGCCAGCAGCGTAGGTGGGACAGGGGAACAGCCCCAGCATTTT	CASSVGGTGEQPQHF
NA	TRBV19	once	TRBJ1-2	TGTGCCAGTAGTAATCAGGGAGGAAATGGCTACACCTTC	CASSNQGGNGYTF
NA	TRBV11-3	NA	TRBJ2-1	TGTGCCAGCAGTCCAACCCGACAGTCAATCCATGAGCAGTTCTTC	CASSPTRQSIHEQFF
TRBD2	TRBV4-2	once	TRBJ2-3	TGTGCCAGCAGCCAAGATATGGGGACTAGCGGGGGGTTAGATACGCAGTATTTT	CASSQDMGTSGGLDTQYF
TRBD2	TRBV5-4	NA	TRBJ2-1	TGTGCCAGCAGCTCCCGCAAGCGGGGTAGCTCCTACAATGAGCAGTTCTTC	CASSSRKRGSSYNEQFF
NA	TRBV4-1	NA	TRBJ1-6	TGCGCCAGCAGCCAAGATACGACCGGGAGAACGTATAATTCACCCCTCCACTTT	CASSQDTTGRTYNSPLHF
TRBD1	TRBV27	NA	TRBJ2-3	TGTGCCAGCAGTATCTTCGGACAGGGAGGTCCAGATACGCAGTATTTT	CASSIFGQGGPDTQYF
NA	TRBV5-6	once	TRBJ1-1	TGTGCCAGCAGCTTGGAACAGGGAAGGAACACTGAAGCTTTCTTT	CASSLEQGRNTEAFF
TRBD1	TRBV19	NA	TRBJ1-2	TGTGCCAGTAGTCGACAGGGAGGTGTAGACGGCTACACCTTC	CASSRQGGVDGYTF
TRBD1	TRBV3-1/TRBV3-2	NA	TRBJ1-6	TGTGCCAGCAGCCCGGACAGGGGGCATTCACCCCTCCACTTT	CASSPDRGHSPLHF
TRBD2	TRBV3-1/TRBV3-2	once	TRBJ2-7	TGTGCCAGCAGCCAGCGGACTAGCGGGGAGTACGAGCAGTACTTC	CASSQRTSGEYEQYF
NA	TRBV5-5	NA	TRBJ1-4	TGTGCCAGCAGCTTAGGACAAGTAAGAGAAAAACTGTTTTTT	CASSLGQVREKLFF
NA	TRBV18	NA	TRBJ1-4	TGTGCCAGCTCTCCCGACAAAATGGCTGAAAAACTGTTTTTT	CASSPDKMAEKLFF
TRBD2	TRBV5-4	NA	TRBJ2-3	TGTGCCAGCAGCAAGGGACTAGCGGGGGGTACAGATACGCAGTATTTT	CASSKGLAGGTDTQYF
TRBD1	TRBV25-1	few	TRBJ1-5	TGTGCCAGCAGTGCGACAGGGTTCAATCAGCCCCAGCATTTT	CASSATGFNQPQHF
NA	TRBV9	NA	TRBJ1-6	TGTGCCAGCAGCCCAGATTCATCACCCCTCCACTTT	CASSPDSSPLHF
NA	TRBV24-1	NA	TRBJ2-1	TGTGCCACCAGTGATTTCGGTAGGGGTGAGCAGTTCTTC	CATSDFGRGEQFF
NA	TRBV11-2	NA	TRBJ2-7	TGTGCCAGCAGCTTTTACAACTACGAGCAGTACTTC	CASSFYNYEQYF
NA	TRBV6-5	NA	TRBJ2-7	TGTGCCAGCAAGTATCGGGGGACAGCAAACTACGAGCAGTACTTC	CASKYRGTANYEQYF
TRBD1	TRBV9	NA	TRBJ2-2	TGTGCCAGCAGCCTCCGACAGGGGGTCGACACCGGGGAGCTGTTTTTT	CASSLRQGVDTGELFF
NA	TRBV3-1/TRBV3-2	once	TRBJ2-1	TGTGCCAGCAGCCAAGGTCGGGGAACTGAGCAGTTCTTC	CASSQGRGTEQFF
NA	TRBV6-5	NA	TRBJ2-5	TGTGCCAGCAGTAGACATAATCAAGAGACCCAGTACTTC	CASSRHNQETQYF
TRBD1	TRBV6-5	NA	TRBJ1-1	TGTGCCAGCATTTCACAGGGGTATACTGAAGCTTTCTTT	CASISQGYTEAFF
TRBD1	TRBV4-3	once	TRBJ1-2	TGCGCCAGCAGCTTTCAGACCGGGACAGGGCAGTCCTACACCTTC	CASSFQTGTGQSYTF
TRBD1	TRBV7-8	NA	TRBJ1-1	TGTGCCAGCAGCGCCCGGACAGGGGGCCACGACACTGAAGCTTTCTTT	CASSARTGGHDTEAFF
NA	TRBV30	NA	TRBJ1-4	TGTGCCTGGAATAGGGAGACTTTGAATGAAAAACTGTTTTTT	CAWNRETLNEKLFF
NA	TRBV27	NA	TRBJ2-2	TGTGCCAGCAGGGGGCAGGGAGGATACGGGGAGCTGTTTTTT	CASRGQGGYGELFF
NA	TRBV30	NA	TRBJ2-3	TGTGCCTGGAGTTCCACTAGCCGTAGAGCTAGCACAGATACGCAGTATTTT	CAWSSTSRRASTDTQYF
NA	TRBV3-1/TRBV3-2	NA	TRBJ1-2	TGTGCCAGCACTTTTCGGAGGGGTGGCTATGGCTACACCTTC	CASTFRRGGYGYTF
NA	TRBV6-5	NA	TRBJ2-3	TGTGCCAGCATCCTAGGAGATACGCAGTATTTT	CASILGDTQYF
TRBD1	TRBV18	NA	TRBJ2-7	TGTGCCAGCTCACCACCTGGGACAGCGAACTACGAGCAGTACTTC	CASSPPGTANYEQYF
NA	TRBV7-3	NA	TRBJ2-1	TGTGCCAGCAGCCTTACTAGCCTTTCCTACAATGAGCAGTTCTTC	CASSLTSLSYNEQFF
NA	TRBV2	many	TRBJ2-7	TGTGCCAGCAGTGAACCGGGTCATGGCAGAATCGGGGAACTCCTAGGCTACGAGCAGTACTTC	CASSEPGHGRIGELLGYEQYF
TRBD1	TRBV7-2	NA	TRBJ2-7	TGTGCCAGCAGCTTAGGGGGACAGAGCTCCTACGAGCAGTACTTC	CASSLGGQSSYEQYF
TRBD1	TRBV19	NA	TRBJ1-1	TGTGCCAGTAGTGTACAGGGGATGAACACTGAAGCTTTCTTT	CASSVQGMNTEAFF
NA	TRBV3-1/TRBV3-2	NA	TRBJ2-1	TGTGCCAGCAGCCTTAACACCGGGACAAGAGCTTACAATGAGCAGTTCTTC	CASSLNTGTRAYNEQFF
NA	TRBV2	few	TRBJ2-2	TGTGCCAACTCTATTCGGCGGGACACCGGGGAGCTGTTTTTT	CANSIRRDTGELFF
NA	TRBV14	NA	TRBJ1-1	TGTGCCAGCAGCCCACGGAGATACAACACTGAAGCTTTCTTT	CASSPRRYNTEAFF
TRBD1	TRBV27	NA	TRBJ2-7	TGTGCCAGCAGTTTAACGGGGGACAGGGGGCGCGGAGGGGGCTACGAGCAGTACTTC	CASSLTGDRGRGGGYEQYF
NA	TRBV4-1	NA	TRBJ1-4	TGCGCCAGCAGCCACGTTCCCTCAGGGGTTATGCGTGAAAAACTGTTTTTT	CASSHVPSGVMREKLFF
NA	TRBV4-1	few	TRBJ2-6	TGCGCCAGCAGCCAAGATGCGGGGACGGGGGCCAACGTCCTGACTTTC	CASSQDAGTGANVLTF
TRBD1	TRBV29-1	NA	TRBJ1-2	TGCAGCGTAGGGGGCGATTATGGCTACACCTTC	CSVGGDYGYTF
TRBD2	TRBV5-1	NA	TRBJ2-5	TGCGCCAGCAGCCCAGGGCCTAGCGGGCGAGAGACCCAGTACTTC	CASSPGPSGRETQYF
NA	TRBV28	NA	TRBJ2-3	TGTGCCAGCAGTTCGGGACAAGGCCCGAGCACAGATACGCAGTATTTT	CASSSGQGPSTDTQYF
TRBD1	TRBV18	NA	TRBJ1-2	TGTGCCAGCTCACCTTCGACGGACAGGGCTAACTATGGCTACACCTTC	CASSPSTDRANYGYTF
NA	TRBV5-1	few	TRBJ2-2	TGCGCCAGCAACCTAAGAGAGACTAACACCGGGGAGCTGTTTTTT	CASNLRETNTGELFF
TRBD1	TRBV11-3	NA	TRBJ2-7	TGTGCCAGCAGCAAGGGACAGGGGAGCCCCTACGAGCAGTACTTC	CASSKGQGSPYEQYF
NA	TRBV6-2/TRBV6-3	few	TRBJ1-5	TGTGCCAGCAGTTACAGAGAGAATCGCAATCAGCCCCAGCATTTT	CASSYRENRNQPQHF